This entry describes one TCR beta chain. The antigen this receptor binds is unknown. No base quality information exists; no much larger clone differs at one position. This entry comes from a study of T cell responses to AZD1222 COVID-19 vaccine listed by TCRdb under 2021. Regarding the complete study: TCR sequencing was performed for about 250 trial participants, of whom about 200 were given two doses of AZD1222 and around 26 were given two doses of MenACWY control vaccine. Trial participants were enrolled into age subgroups of 18-55, 56-69 and 70-plus years, which contained roughly 150, 30 and 60 TCR-sequenced participants, respectively. What the study reported, not specific to this receptor: A significant rise in spike-specific TCR breadth and depth was observed after two AZD1222 doses relative to day 0 and relative to MenACWY recipients. Because no day 14 peak-response samples were available, the repertoires could be characterized only after the peak T cell response. The 56-69-year group was small, and its depth increase did not reach significance, likely because of low power. Conclusions about previously exposed vaccinees are limited, since just 6 or 7 AZD1222 recipients were seropositive for SARS-CoV-2 at baseline. Reportedly, close to half of the unique spike-specific TCRs recognized epitopes lying outside the regions that are mutated in the B.1.351 and B.1.1.7 variants. Vaccine-associated CD4 TCRs spanned the whole spike protein, with dominant responses in regions 160-218 and 743-854. Most participants were white British and females outnumbered males, and the authors suggested that clonal diversity may have been underestimated.

The CDR3 regions of human TCRbeta chains were subjected to immunosequencing. The source study handled its data this way. Repertoire TCRs were checked for matches against a reference library of SARS-CoV-2-specific TCRs that had been generated using the MIRA antigen-specificity platform. Breadth meant the fraction of unique TCRs that were SARS-CoV-2-associated, whereas depth meant the fraction of total T cells that were SARS-CoV-2-associated. Using the MIRA data, each spike-specific TCR was assigned both to the spike region to which the TCR was reactive and to a CD4 or CD8 class. Log10-transformed breadth and depth values were compared by one-way ANOVA with Sidak's multiple comparisons tests. TCRdb provides this immuneACCESS table in a form limited to in-frame rearrangements. Some clones are lacking; in checked studies, under half of them reflect an unresolved V gene, and why the rest are absent is not known. V, J and clone size derive from that table, while D and trimming were established from the DNA sequence. This sample gives about 140,000 clones in total; about 91% of them show up just once. Clones ranked in the top ten supply 3.6% of the sample.

Interpreted using the paper, the time point label stands for: about 28 days (+/-7) after the second vaccine dose. Because spike-specific TCR depth and breadth did not differ between the two schedules, AZD1222 recipients who got a second dose at roughly 4 weeks were pooled with those who got a second dose at roughly 12 weeks. Samples from vaccinated people were obtained from the UK trials COV001 and COV002, which included a single-blind randomized controlled phase 2/3 trial of AZD1222 (ChAdOx1 nCoV-19) in healthy adults. For TCRbeta chain sequencing, PBMC samples from trial participants were taken at day 0 and at day 28 after the second dose. CDR1 and CDR2, per the germline V gene (reference sequence), are MNHEY and SMNVEV. The CDR3 spans 14 residues, from the cysteine through the phenylalanine. Of all the DNA, just the CDR3 is kept, 42 bases in frame from base 1. Trimming at the junction amounts to 8 bases on V and 0 bases on J, and the germline ends lie 11 bases apart.

The TCR was taken from an adult who received the AZD1222 COVID-19 vaccine. The rearrangement combines TRBV27 with TRBJ1-5; the D gene is unclear. Specimen: peripheral blood, collected 28 days after the second AZD1222 dose. The CDR3 region has the sequence CASSMGSSNQPQHF. DNA sequence: TGTGCCAGCTCCATGGGATCTAGCAATCAGCCCCAGCATTTT.